Given below is one T cell receptor (beta chain) in context. This record belongs to a study of blood T cell repertoires in COVID-19. Using immunoSEQ multiplex PCR, the repertoire was profiled, and TCRdb retains in-frame clones only, with some absent. The sample consists of more than 95,000 clones, roughly 92% of them appearing once. The sequence came from a man aged 50 to 60 with COVID-19, enrolled during active disease. The sample taken for sequencing was peripheral blood.

This CDR3 is CASSEAAGLADTQYF. Here the CDR3 DNA reads TGTGCCAGCAGTGAAGCAGCGGGACTGGCAGATACGCAGTATTTT. This sequence joins TRBV6-1 and TRBJ2-3, with 7 bases identical to TRBD2. Germline CDR1 reads MNHNS; CDR2 reads SASEGT. This CDR3 is 15 amino acids long. J gave up 4 bases and V 0 bases, and 4 bases lay outside the gene matches.